The present TCR beta chain was sequenced within a study of shared clonotypes between healthy human individuals. Study summary: Ranging from 18 to 49 in age, donors were two women and three men. Study observations and caveats: The genetic and exposure-history diversity represented was limited by few donors.

Naive CD8 cells, CD45RO-negative and positively selected for CCR7, excluded terminally differentiated effector memory CD45RA+ cells. Germline lookup yields CDR1 KGHSH and CDR2 LQKENI. Trimming pared 3 bases from V and 3 bases from J, leaving 21 bases between. The CDR3 is 17 amino acids. Authors' methods: ImmunoSEQ output lacked quality scores and full-length reads, limiting matched filtering. The protocol was immunoSEQ multiplex PCR, while the TCRdb copy is restricted to in-frame clones and leaves out a portion. V and J calls plus clone size are reproduced from that table; the DNA served to infer D and trimming. The sample has about 2,100,000 clones, 90% to 95% seen once. As for this clone: No antigen is known for it.

Sequencing was performed on naive CD8+ T cells from PBMCs. V is TRBV18 and J is TRBJ2-7; weak D call: TRBD2 (5 bases). This clonotype was sampled from a man younger than 35 in good health. Some clones in this sample may be carry-over from other donors' samples. The CDR3 loop reads CASSPLDSDGRGYEQYF. The CDR3 nucleotides are TGTGCCAGCTCACCTCTTGATTCGGACGGCCGGGGCTACGAGCAGTACTTC. Using reference TRBV18 and TRBJ2-7 for the parts outside the CDR3, the full variable domain is NAGVMQNPRHLVRRRGQEARLRCSPMKGHSHVYWYRQLPEEGLKFMVYLQKENIIDESGMPKERFSAEFPKEGPSILRIQQVVRGDSAAYFCASSPLDSDGRGYEQYFGPGTRLTVT.